Listed here are 7 T cell receptor beta chains from one sample, sequenced in a study of molecular identifiers for immune sequencing clone quantification. TCRdb reprocessed the PCR reads with MiXCR, giving one entry per CDR3 protein. The data show about 510,000 distinct CDR3 sequences, about a fifth seen once. Material: naive CD8+ T cells from blood, with Jurkat cell RNA spiked in. Subset reported: FACS-sorted CD8+CD4-CCR7+CD45RA+ naive T cells. The receptors come from a human donor in good health. Some libraries in this study had Jurkat cell RNA spiked in.

This clonotype was counted between two and nine times. The chain joins TRBV9 to TRBJ2-2; possibly TRBD1 for D (6 bases). Germline V gives CDR1 SGDLS, CDR2 YYNGEE. V was trimmed by 1 base and J by 6 bases, leaving 19 bases between them. This CDR3 contains 17 residues. The CDR3 loop reads CASSVTGSQGPAGELFF. The CDR3 DNA reads as TGTGCCAGCAGCGTAACCGGGTCCCAGGGGCCGGCCGGGGAGCTGTTTTTT.

This clonotype occurred many times. The rearrangement uses TRBV7-9 and TRBJ1-4; no reliable D call. Trimming took 0 bases from V and 7 from J, leaving 12 bases between them. CDR3 length: 15 amino acids. From germline, CDR1 is SEHNR and CDR2 FQNEAQ (reference sequence). For the CDR3, the DNA is TGTGCCAGCAGCTTAGCGGTCTCTAGGGCTGAAAAACTGTTTTTT. This translates into CASSLAVSRAEKLFF.

This clonotype turned up a few times. This rearrangement joins TRBV3-1 to TRBJ1-4; D unclear. Germline V gives CDR1 LGHDT, CDR2 YNNKEL (reference sequence). Trimming stripped 2 bases from V and 3 bases from J, with 10 bases between. CDR3 length: 15 residues. Here the CDR3 reads CASSQFGESNEKLFF. The CDR3 DNA follows: TGTGCCAGCAGCCAATTTGGGGAGTCTAATGAAAAACTGTTTTTT.

This clonotype was observed a single time. This may arise from a read error, as a much more abundant clone is one base away. CDR3 amino acids: CASSLVEAAATGEPFF. The CDR3, as DNA: TGTGCCAGCAGCTTAGTTGAGGCGGCGGCCACCGGGGAGCCGTTTTTT. V is TRBV7-6 and J is TRBJ2-2, with D tentatively TRBD2 (5 bases). Germline values: CDR1 SGHVS, CDR2 FNYEAQ. The CDR3 spans 16 residues.

In this sample, this clonotype turned up a few times. The chain couples TRBV6-2 or TRBV6-3 to TRBJ1-1; D is unclear. The CDR3 covers 14 residues. V lost 5 bases and J 11 bases, leaving 21 bases between the germline ends. CDR1 is MNHEY and CDR2 is SVGEGT in the germline V gene. The CDR3 bases are TGTGCCAGCAGTAATTTAAGTTTCAGCAGACGCGCTTTCTTT. Its translation is CASSNLSFSRRAFF.

CDR3 nucleotides: TGTGCCTCGGACAGGGGCTCTGGAAACACCATATATTTT. Protein sequence: CASDRGSGNTIYF. This sequence joins TRBV30 and TRBJ1-3, with 9 positions matching TRBD1. CDR3 length: 13 amino acids. Per the germline V gene, CDR1 is GTSNPN and CDR2 is SVGIG (reference sequence). J lost 0 bases, V lost 7 bases, and 1 base had no gene match.

In this sample, this clonotype turned up many times. The V and J genes are TRBV7-8 and TRBJ2-5, with D perhaps TRBD2 (6 bases). This CDR3 comprises 15 residues. The germline V and J ends were trimmed by 1 base and 1 base, with 10 bases remaining between them. Germline V lookup: CDR1 SGHVS, CDR2 FQNEAQ. The CDR3 sequence: CASSLGGGSQETQYF. CDR3 bases: TGTGCCAGCAGCTTAGGGGGAGGCTCCCAAGAGACCCAGTACTTC. Supplemented by reference TRBV7-8 and TRBJ2-5, the full variable domain reads GAGVSQSPRYKVAKRGQDVALRCDPISGHVSLFWYQQALGQGPEFLTYFQNEAQLDKSGLPSDRFFAERPEGSVSTLKIQRTQQEDSAVYLCASSLGGGSQETQYFGPGTRLLVL.